This TCR beta chain stems from a study of T cell responses to AZD1222 COVID-19 vaccine. TCRdb's table, derived via immunoSEQ multiplex PCR, lists solely in-frame clones and lacks some. The sample has 150,000 to 200,000 clones; approximately 90% are singletons. It was second doses at about 4 or about 12 weeks that were pooled. Germline V CDR1 and CDR2: SGHTA, FQGNSA. CDR3 length equals 16 residues. The V gene lost 2 bases and the J gene lost 2 bases, with 16 bases spanning the gap. The origin of this receptor is an adult who received the AZD1222 COVID-19 vaccine. The V gene is TRBV7-2, the J gene TRBJ2-7; D might be TRBD2 (5 bases). The source material was peripheral blood, sampled 28 days after the second AZD1222 dose. CDR3 DNA sequence: TGTGCCAGCAGCTTAACCGCAGGCGGGCCCGCCTACGAGCAGTACTTC. Translated, it gives CASSLTAGGPAYEQYF.